This T cell receptor (beta chain) was identified in a study of chemoradiotherapy in HPV16-positive cancers. General study results and limits: Candidate HPV-specific clones and E7-related TCR motifs grew in tumor during treatment.

Over chemoradiotherapy, repertoires were sampled more than once. Clones were sequenced by immunoSEQ multiplex PCR, and TCRdb holds only the in-frame ones, with some missing. This sample has around 68,000 clones, with roughly 86% found just once. About this clone itself: Its antigen is not identified.

Germline CDR1 reads LNHNV; CDR2 reads YYDKDF (reference sequence). The CDR3 totals 13 residues. V lost 8 bases and J 5 bases, leaving 13 bases between the germline ends. Sequenced here: blood, sampled from a patient who underwent chemoradiotherapy. This clonotype originated in a human donor with HPV-associated anogenital cancer. V and J are TRBV15 and TRBJ1-5, with D possibly being TRBD1 (5 bases). CDR3 amino acids: CATQLVGDQPQHF. The CDR3 region has the DNA TGTGCCACCCAGCTGGTAGGGGATCAGCCCCAGCATTTT.